This note documents a single T cell receptor (beta chain) sequence. No antigen is known for it. The record originates from a study of CD8+ T cells in alopecia areata. Findings and caveats of the study: Between patients, shared TCR sequences were less clear than in mice. This was possibly due in part to HLA diversity in the patient population.

Extraction and reverse transcription of RNA yielded cDNA as the sequencing template. Generated by immunoSEQ multiplex PCR, the TCRdb table keeps only in-frame clones and is missing some. The profile shows a few hundred thousand clones, around 50% of them singletons. The CDR3 contains 15 residues. Germline V lookup: CDR1 MGHRA, CDR2 YSYEKL. V lost 0 bases to trimming and J lost 2 bases, with 11 bases between them. Sequencing input: CD8+ T cells sorted from blood. The chain has TRBV4-1 and TRBJ2-7; D call uncertain. The source is a human donor in good health. The CDR3 DNA reads as TGCGCCAGCAGCCAAGAGGTTCGGACCCCCTACGAGCAGTACTTC. It yields the protein CASSQEVRTPYEQYF.